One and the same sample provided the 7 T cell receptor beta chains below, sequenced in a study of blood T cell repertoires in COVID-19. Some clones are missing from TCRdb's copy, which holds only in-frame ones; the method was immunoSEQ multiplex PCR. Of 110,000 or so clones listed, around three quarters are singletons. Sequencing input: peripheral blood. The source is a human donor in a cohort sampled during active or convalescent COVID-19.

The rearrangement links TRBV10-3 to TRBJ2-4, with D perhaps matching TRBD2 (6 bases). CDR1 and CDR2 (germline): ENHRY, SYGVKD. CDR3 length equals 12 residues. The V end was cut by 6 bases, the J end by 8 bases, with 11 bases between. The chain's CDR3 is CAISPGEDIQYF. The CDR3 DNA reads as TGTGCCATCAGCCCGGGGGAGGACATTCAGTACTTC.

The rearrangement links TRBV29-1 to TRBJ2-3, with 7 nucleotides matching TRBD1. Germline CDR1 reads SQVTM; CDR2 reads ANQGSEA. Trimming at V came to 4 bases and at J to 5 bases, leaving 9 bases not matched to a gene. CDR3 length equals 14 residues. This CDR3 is CSVGGYRGRDTQYF. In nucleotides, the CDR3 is TGCAGCGTTGGTGGGTACAGGGGTCGAGATACGCAGTATTTT.

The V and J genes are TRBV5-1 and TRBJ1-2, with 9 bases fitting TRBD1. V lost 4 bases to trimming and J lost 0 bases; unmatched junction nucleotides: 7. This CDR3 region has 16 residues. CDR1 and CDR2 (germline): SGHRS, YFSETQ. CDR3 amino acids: CASSGGTGRTNYGYTF. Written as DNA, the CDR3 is TGCGCCAGCAGCGGGGGGACAGGGCGTACTAACTATGGCTACACCTTC.

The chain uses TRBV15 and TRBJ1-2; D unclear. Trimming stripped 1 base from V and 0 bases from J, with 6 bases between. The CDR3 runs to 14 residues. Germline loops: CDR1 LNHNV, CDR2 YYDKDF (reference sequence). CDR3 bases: TGTGCCACCAGCAGAGCGGGAGCTAACTATGGCTACACCTTC. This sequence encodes CATSRAGANYGYTF. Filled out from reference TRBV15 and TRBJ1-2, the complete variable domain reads DAMVIQNPRYQVTQFGKPVTLSCSQTLNHNVMYWYQQKSSQAPKLLFHYYDKDFNNEADTPDNFQSRRPNTSFCFLDIRSPGLGDTAMYLCATSRAGANYGYTFGSGTRLTVV.

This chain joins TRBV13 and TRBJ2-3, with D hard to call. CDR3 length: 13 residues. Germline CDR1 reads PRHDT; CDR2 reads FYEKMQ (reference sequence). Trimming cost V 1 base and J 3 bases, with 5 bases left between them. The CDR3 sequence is CASSLALTDTQYF. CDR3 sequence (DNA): TGTGCCAGCAGCTTAGCCCTAACAGATACGCAGTATTTT. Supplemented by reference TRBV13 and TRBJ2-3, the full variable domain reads AAGVIQSPRHLIKEKRETATLKCYPIPRHDTVYWYQQGPGQDPQFLISFYEKMQSDKGSIPDRFSAQQFSDYHSELNMSSLELGDSALYFCASSLALTDTQYFGPGTRLTVL.

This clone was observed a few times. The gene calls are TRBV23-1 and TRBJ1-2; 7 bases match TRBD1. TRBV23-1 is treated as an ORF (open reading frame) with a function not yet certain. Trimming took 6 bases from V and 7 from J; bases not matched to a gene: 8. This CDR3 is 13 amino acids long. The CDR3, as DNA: TGCGCCAGCAGAGTAAGGGGGCATGTTGGCTACACCTTC. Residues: CASRVRGHVGYTF.

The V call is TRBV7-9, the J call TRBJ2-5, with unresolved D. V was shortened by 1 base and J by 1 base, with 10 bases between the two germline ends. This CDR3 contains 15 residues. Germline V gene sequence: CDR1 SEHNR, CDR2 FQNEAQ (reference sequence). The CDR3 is CASSLGSVIQETQYF. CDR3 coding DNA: TGTGCCAGCAGCTTAGGTTCAGTGATCCAAGAGACCCAGTACTTC.